This TCR beta chain derives from a study of graft-versus-host responses after intestinal transplantation. Germline trimming cut 0 bases from V and 1 base from J; bases unmatched to any gene: 7. CDR3 length: 17 amino acids. The germline gives CDR1 SGHRS, CDR2 YFSETQ. Lymphocytes (intraepithelial and lamina propria) were released by processing the graft tissue. Sequenced by immunoSEQ multiplex PCR; TCRdb stores in-frame clones only, minus some. The data hold 15,000 to 25,000 clones, with under 75% observed a single time. The source was ileum tissue, collected approximately 3 weeks after intestinal transplant. The V and J genes are TRBV5-1 and TRBJ2-1; TRBD2 matches at 7 bases. This TCR derives from a human patient who received an intestinal transplant, so some T cells may come from the graft donor. In DNA form, the CDR3 reads TGCGCCAGCAGCTTGGCCGCGGTAGCGGGTTCCTACAATGAGCAGTTCTTC. It translates to CASSLAAVAGSYNEQFF.